What follows are 8 T cell receptor beta chains derived from one specimen sequenced in a study of T cells after yellow fever vaccination. MiXCR, run by TCRdb on the 5' RACE reads, gives a single entry per CDR3 protein. The sample includes about 240,000 distinct CDR3 sequences, 6.9% of them seen just once. The sequencing here drew on CD4+ T cells sorted from PBMCs, taken 15 days after the yellow fever booster vaccination. Every receptor here comes from a man aged 25-45 years who received the YFV17D yellow fever vaccine.

This clonotype occurred a few times. This chain connects TRBV18 to TRBJ2-5; D may be TRBD1 (6 bases). V lost 2 bases to trimming and J lost 0 bases, with 10 bases between them. Germline V CDR1 and CDR2: KGHSH, LQKENI. The CDR3 covers 15 residues. The CDR3 reads CASSPSGTHQETQYF. CDR3 nucleotide sequence: TGTGCCAGCTCACCATCCGGGACACACCAAGAGACCCAGTACTTC.

The chain is built from TRBV5-4 and TRBJ1-2, with D possibly TRBD1 on 6 matching bases. Germline CDR1 is SGHNT and CDR2 is YYREEE (reference sequence). The CDR3 loop spans 13 amino acids. Trimming cost V 4 bases and J 8 bases, with 15 bases left between them. CDR3 sequence: CASSAPGGRGYTF. For the CDR3, the DNA is TGTGCCAGCAGCGCCCCGGGGGGCAGAGGCTACACCTTC.

The table lists this clonotype with a few counts. This chain joins TRBV18 and TRBJ2-7, with TRBD2 identical over 7 bases. Germline CDR1 KGHSH, CDR2 LQKENI. This CDR3 has 16 amino acids. V dropped 3 bases and J dropped 7; count of bases not matched to a gene: 15. The CDR3 nucleotides are TGTGCCAGCTCACCCTCGCGGGAGTCCCCAGGGAAGGAGCAGTACTTC. It is translated as CASSPSRESPGKEQYF.

This clonotype was counted only a few times. The chain employs TRBV12-3 or TRBV12-4 and TRBJ2-7, with 10 positions matching TRBD2. CDR3 length: 15 amino acids. J lost 4 bases, V lost 6 bases, and 9 bases had no gene match. CDR3 loop: CASSHRTSGIYEQYF. As DNA, the CDR3 is TGTGCCAGCAGCCACCGGACTAGCGGTATTTACGAGCAGTACTTC.

With respect to this clonotype: At one end the junction does not follow the germline gene, possibly because of a read error. This chain's CDR3 is CAISLGQEQYF. The CDR3 region has the DNA TGTGCCATCAGCTTAGGGCAAGAGCAGTACTTC. The chain joins TRBV7-8 to TRBJ2-7, with D unresolved. Germline V gene sequence: CDR1 SGHVS, CDR2 FQNEAQ. The CDR3 totals 11 residues.

The sample holds a few counts of this clonotype. The chain joins TRBV10-3 to TRBJ2-4; 7 bases are a match to TRBD2. Unmatched junction bases numbered 16, after V lost 6 bases and J lost 5 bases. There are 17 residues in the CDR3. The germline V gene encodes CDR1 ENHRY and CDR2 SYGVKD. Written as DNA, the CDR3 is TGTGCCATCAGCCCCCAAATTAGCGGTGGGGGGGAAAACATTCAGTACTTC. Protein product: CAISPQISGGGENIQYF.

The V and J genes are TRBV10-3 and TRBJ2-1; TRBD2 matches 8 bases. The CDR3 spans 14 residues. V lost 5 bases to trimming and J lost 1 base; unmatched junction nucleotides: 1. Germline V gene data show CDR1 as ENHRY and CDR2 as SYGVKD. The CDR3 loop is CAISRGGSYNEQFF. In DNA, the CDR3 is TGTGCCATCAGTCGGGGGGGATCCTACAATGAGCAGTTCTTC.

This clonotype was observed at least ten times. The gene calls are TRBV6-1 and TRBJ2-7, with TRBD2 as a possible D gene (6 bases). The CDR3 contains 18 residues. Trimming removed 8 bases from V and 4 bases from J, with 30 bases in between. Germline values: CDR1 MNHNS, CDR2 SASEGT. CDR3 protein: CASPTPEGPQRVRYEQYF. The CDR3 DNA follows: TGTGCCAGCCCCACCCCGGAGGGACCACAGAGAGTGCGATACGAGCAGTACTTC.